This TCR beta chain was identified in a study of cytomegalovirus exposure and HLA in healthy donors. Donors in the study were healthy people who gave bone marrow. The primer mix had 60 Vbeta and 13 Jbeta primers. Assay: immunoSEQ multiplex PCR; the TCRdb copy retains only in-frame clones and omits some. The sample has tens of thousands of clones, around 80% seen once. This CDR3 has 16 amino acids. After removal of 4 bases from V and 9 bases from J, the junction contained 9 bases not matched to a gene. Germline-derived CDR1 and CDR2 are SEHNR and FQNEAQ (reference sequence). This TCR came from a man aged 50 to 60 in good health and CMV-seronegative. This rearrangement joins TRBV7-9 to TRBJ1-6, with 10 bases identical to TRBD1. The material sequenced was PBMCs. For the CDR3, the DNA is TGTGCCAGCAGCTCATACCCGGGACAGGGGATTTCACCCCTCCACTTT. Encoded protein: CASSSYPGQGISPLHF.